This TCR beta chain appears in the sequencing data of a study of PD-1 blockade in classical Hodgkin lymphoma. General study findings and limits: The baseline diversity of complete responders showed similarity to that of newly diagnosed patients.

The time point was: cycle 4 day 1 (C4D1), after less than 7 weeks of nivolumab. All trial patients relapsed after autologous stem cell transplantation. The investigators isolated CD8+ T cells from thawed PBMCs using magnetic negative selection. TCRdb's table, derived via immunoSEQ multiplex PCR, lists solely in-frame clones and lacks some. The profile shows around 4,500 clones, less than 75% of them singletons. To note about this clone: Its matching antigen is unknown.

The input for sequencing was CD8+ T cells from blood, taken before the fourth cycle of nivolumab. The source of this sequence is a human donor with classical Hodgkin lymphoma.

The CDR3 bases are TGTGCCAGCAGCATCAACGACAGGGCTGGCAATCAGCCCCAGCATTTT. Protein product: CASSINDRAGNQPQHF. The rearrangement uses TRBV21-1 and TRBJ1-5; the tabulated D call, TRBD1, remains unverified against the DNA. TRBV21-1 is a documented pseudogene. This CDR3 contains 16 residues.